This T cell receptor (beta chain) was sequenced during a study of T-cell reconstitution after alpha-beta-depleted transplantation in children. Preparing the TCRbeta library involved the use of unique molecular identifiers. TCRdb reanalysed the PCR reads using MiXCR and keeps one entry per CDR3 protein. Seen here are about 640,000 distinct CDR3 sequences, around 17% observed once, and the top ten hold 0.9% to 1.2%. The CDR3 is 15 residues long. Germline loops: CDR1 DFQATT, CDR2 SNEGSKA (reference sequence). J lost 6 bases, V lost 2 bases, and 5 bases had no gene match. The sequencing here drew on PBMCs from the stem cell graft donor, taken from the stem cell graft. The chain joins TRBV20-1 to TRBJ2-1; TRBD2 aligns across 12 bases. This TCR derives from a human donor who donated a stem cell graft to a child with acute myeloid leukemia. CDR3 residues: CSARRASGGANEQFF. The CDR3 DNA reads TGCAGTGCTAGACGGGCTAGCGGGGGGGCCAATGAGCAGTTCTTC.